This TCR beta chain is drawn from a study of blood T cell repertoires in COVID-19. Ages ranged from about 18 to 90 years, with residence in about two dozen US areas. Using immunoSEQ multiplex PCR, the repertoire was profiled, and TCRdb retains in-frame clones only, with some absent. This repertoire shows 270,000 or so clones, just over 90% found once; its top ten account for approximately 2.5%. Only a few counts were recorded for this clone. The sample contains more than one DNA sequence encoding this CDR3. The CDR3 runs 14 residues. Germline CDR1 and CDR2: SGHRS and YFSETQ. V was pared by 4 bases and J by 2 bases, with 3 bases of the junction left unmatched.

The sequence derives from a woman aged 40 to 50 with acute COVID-19. This rearrangement joins TRBV5-1 to TRBJ2-7; 10 bases agree with TRBD1. Material: PBMCs or T cells enriched from blood (not recorded which). CDR3 DNA sequence: TGCGCCAGCAGCCCAGGACAGGGGGCCTACGAGCAGTACTTC. Its translation: CASSPGQGAYEQYF.